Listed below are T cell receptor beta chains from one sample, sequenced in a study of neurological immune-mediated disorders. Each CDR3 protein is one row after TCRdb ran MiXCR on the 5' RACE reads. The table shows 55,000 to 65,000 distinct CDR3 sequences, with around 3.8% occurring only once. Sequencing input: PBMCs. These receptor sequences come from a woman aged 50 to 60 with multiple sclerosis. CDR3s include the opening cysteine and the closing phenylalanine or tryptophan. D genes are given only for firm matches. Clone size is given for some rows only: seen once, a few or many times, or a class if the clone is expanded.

CDR3: CASSLALSRETQYF; DNA: TGCGCCAGCAGCTTGGCATTATCAAGAGAGACCCAGTACTTC; size: many; D: NA; V: TRBV5-1; J: TRBJ2-5
CDR3: CASSVEKGAAFF; DNA: TGTGCCAGCAGCGTAGAAAAGGGGGCCGCTTTCTTT; size: NA; D: TRBD1; V: TRBV9; J: TRBJ1-1
CDR3: CATGSGSDTQYF; DNA: TGTGCCACCGGATCAGGGTCCGATACGCAGTATTTT; size: many; D: NA; V: TRBV24-1; J: TRBJ2-3
CDR3: CASSVVYNSPLNF; DNA: TGTGCCAGCAGCGTAGTGTATAATTCACCCCTCAACTTT; size: many; D: NA; V: TRBV9; J: TRBJ1-6
CDR3: CSARDLGGATGNTIYF; DNA: TGCAGTGCTAGAGATCTGGGAGGGGCGACGGGAAACACCATATATTTT; size: many; D: NA; V: TRBV20-1; J: TRBJ1-3
CDR3: CASSPIGSGANTGELFF; DNA: TGTGCCAGCTCACCAATTGGGTCAGGGGCGAACACCGGGGAGCTGTTTTTT; size: many; D: NA; V: TRBV18; J: TRBJ2-2
CDR3: CATRGTGKSEQYF; DNA: TGTGCCACCAGGGGGACAGGGAAGAGCGAGCAGTACTTC; size: many; D: TRBD1; V: TRBV24-1; J: TRBJ2-7
CDR3: CASSYDSTYEQYF; DNA: TGTGCCAGCAGCTATGACAGCACCTACGAGCAGTACTTC; size: many; D: NA; V: TRBV7-8; J: TRBJ2-7
CDR3: CASSLVDRGRSPLNF; DNA: TGTGCCAGCAGTTTAGTGGACAGGGGGCGGTCACCCCTCAACTTT; size: many; D: TRBD1; V: TRBV12-3/TRBV12-4; J: TRBJ1-6
CDR3: CATSRDQSGRADTQYF; DNA: TGTGCCACCAGCAGAGATCAGAGCGGGAGAGCAGATACGCAGTATTTT; size: many; D: TRBD2; V: TRBV15; J: TRBJ2-3
CDR3: CSARQVAGEKLFF; DNA: TGCAGTGCTCGACAGGTTGCGGGAGAAAAACTGTTTTTT; size: many; D: NA; V: TRBV20-1; J: TRBJ1-4
CDR3: CSARRRPDNSPLHF; DNA: TGCAGTGCTAGAAGGCGGCCAGATAATTCACCCCTCCACTTT; size: many; D: NA; V: TRBV20-1; J: TRBJ1-6
CDR3: CSVVWQPNQPQNF; DNA: TGCAGCGTTGTTTGGCAGCCCAATCAGCCCCAGAATTTT; size: few; D: NA; V: TRBV29-1; J: TRBJ1-5
CDR3: CSVALDRVQETQYF; DNA: TGCAGCGTAGCGCTTGACAGGGTCCAAGAGACCCAGTACTTC; size: many; D: TRBD1; V: TRBV29-1; J: TRBJ2-5
CDR3: CASSSSGRAWETQYF; DNA: TGTGCCAGCAGCTCTAGCGGGAGGGCCTGGGAGACCCAGTACTTC; size: many; D: TRBD2; V: TRBV14; J: TRBJ2-5
CDR3: CSASAGSQPQNF; DNA: TGCAGTGCTAGTGCGGGGTCTCAGCCCCAGAATTTT; size: many; D: NA; V: TRBV20-1; J: TRBJ1-5
CDR3: CSARDQGANGELFF; DNA: TGCAGTGCTAGAGATCAGGGGGCTAACGGGGAGCTGTTTTTT; size: many; D: TRBD1; V: TRBV20-1; J: TRBJ2-2
CDR3: CASRAVDTDTQYF; DNA: TGTGCCAGCAGGGCGGTCGATACAGATACGCAGTATTTT; size: many; D: NA; V: TRBV12-3/TRBV12-4; J: TRBJ2-3
CDR3: CSVASGGGAEAFF; DNA: TGCAGCGTTGCCTCAGGGGGAGGAGCTGAAGCTTTCTTT; size: many; D: TRBD1; V: TRBV29-1; J: TRBJ1-1
CDR3: CASSVELAPDTQYF; DNA: TGTGCCAGCAGCGTGGAACTAGCCCCAGATACGCAGTATTTT; size: many; D: NA; V: TRBV9; J: TRBJ2-3
CDR3: CASGLGLAERSSYEQYF; DNA: TGTGCTAGTGGTTTGGGACTAGCGGAAAGAAGCTCCTACGAGCAGTACTTC; size: few; D: TRBD2; V: TRBV12-5; J: TRBJ2-7
CDR3: CASSGISYNSPLHF; DNA: TGTGCCAGCTCGGGGATCTCCTATAATTCACCCCTCCACTTT; size: few; D: NA; V: TRBV18; J: TRBJ1-6
CDR3: CAISGQPNTGELFF; DNA: TGTGCCATCAGTGGGCAGCCTAACACCGGGGAGCTGTTTTTT; size: many; D: NA; V: TRBV10-3; J: TRBJ2-2
CDR3: CASSPWGGATDTQYF; DNA: TGCGCCAGCAGCCCCTGGGGGGGGGCCACAGATACGCAGTATTTT; size: many; D: NA; V: TRBV4-3; J: TRBJ2-3
CDR3: CASSVGDQPQHF; DNA: TGTGCCAGCAGCGTAGGGGATCAGCCCCAGCATTTT; size: many; D: NA; V: TRBV9; J: TRBJ1-5
CDR3: CASSFGLATGELFF; DNA: TGTGCCAGCAGTTTCGGGCTAGCGACCGGGGAGCTGTTTTTT; size: NA; D: NA; V: TRBV12-3/TRBV12-4; J: TRBJ2-2
CDR3: CSAGNRGREAFF; DNA: TGCAGTGCTGGGAACAGGGGAAGGGAAGCTTTCTTT; size: many; D: TRBD1; V: TRBV20-1; J: TRBJ1-1
CDR3: CASSQDEAARGFYEQYF; DNA: TGTGCCAGCAGCCAAGATGAAGCGGCCAGGGGGTTCTACGAGCAGTACTTC; size: NA; D: TRBD1; V: TRBV3-1; J: TRBJ2-7
CDR3: CASRLPGAQNTGELFF; DNA: TGTGCCAGCAGGCTCCCGGGGGCGCAAAACACCGGGGAGCTGTTTTTT; size: many; D: NA; V: TRBV12-3/TRBV12-4; J: TRBJ2-2
CDR3: CASSLPGQGGTYEQYF; DNA: TGCGCCAGCAGCTTACCCGGACAGGGAGGTACCTACGAGCAGTACTTC; size: many; D: TRBD1; V: TRBV5-1; J: TRBJ2-7
CDR3: CSARVREYEQYF; DNA: TGCAGTGCTAGAGTTAGGGAATACGAGCAGTACTTC; size: medium-sized; D: NA; V: TRBV20-1; J: TRBJ2-7
CDR3: CASSLNQNEKLFF; DNA: TGTGCCAGCAGTTTAAACCAAAATGAAAAACTGTTTTTT; size: many; D: NA; V: TRBV12-3/TRBV12-4; J: TRBJ1-4
CDR3: CSAYDGYTF; DNA: TGCAGTGCTTATGATGGCTACACCTTC; size: many; D: NA; V: TRBV20-1; J: TRBJ1-2
CDR3: CASSAGGTDNSPLNF; DNA: TGTGCCAGCAGCGCGGGTGGGACAGATAATTCACCCCTCAACTTT; size: NA; D: TRBD1; V: TRBV9; J: TRBJ1-6
CDR3: CSAPEGVGGNQPQHF; DNA: TGCAGTGCTCCAGAAGGGGTGGGTGGCAATCAGCCCCAGCATTTT; size: many; D: NA; V: TRBV20-1; J: TRBJ1-5
CDR3: CASSLAVGGWEKLFF; DNA: TGCGCCAGCAGCTTGGCCGTCGGGGGTTGGGAAAAACTGTTTTTT; size: many; D: NA; V: TRBV5-1; J: TRBJ1-4
CDR3: CATSRRDRGVIGYTF; DNA: TGTGCCACCAGCAGGAGGGACAGGGGAGTGATTGGCTACACCTTC; size: many; D: TRBD1; V: TRBV15; J: TRBJ1-2
CDR3: CSVELRVGTDTQYF; DNA: TGCAGCGTTGAATTACGGGTCGGGACAGATACGCAGTATTTT; size: many; D: NA; V: TRBV29-1; J: TRBJ2-3
CDR3: CASSLWGPGNTIYF; DNA: TGTGCCAGCAGTTTATGGGGGCCCGGAAACACCATATATTTT; size: many; D: NA; V: TRBV12-3/TRBV12-4; J: TRBJ1-3
CDR3: CAISALAGGTYEQYF; DNA: TGTGCCATCAGTGCTCTAGCGGGAGGGACCTACGAGCAGTACTTC; size: many; D: TRBD2; V: TRBV10-3; J: TRBJ2-7
CDR3: CSAPSGLAGNYNEQFF; DNA: TGCAGTGCCCCTTCGGGACTAGCGGGAAACTACAATGAGCAGTTCTTC; size: many; D: TRBD2; V: TRBV20-1; J: TRBJ2-1
CDR3: CASSLQGNEKLFF; DNA: TGCGCCAGCAGCTTACAGGGAAATGAAAAACTGTTTTTT; size: many; D: NA; V: TRBV5-1; J: TRBJ1-4
CDR3: CASSLVPGTYEQYF; DNA: TGTGCCAGCAGCTTAGTTCCCGGGACCTACGAGCAGTACTTC; size: many; D: NA; V: TRBV7-8; J: TRBJ2-7
CDR3: CASSPALAGEGYEQYF; DNA: TGTGCCAGCTCACCAGCTCTAGCGGGGGAGGGCTACGAGCAGTACTTC; size: NA; D: TRBD2; V: TRBV18; J: TRBJ2-7
CDR3: CAISVETQYF; DNA: TGTGCCATCAGTGTAGAGACCCAGTACTTC; size: few; D: NA; V: TRBV10-3; J: TRBJ2-5
CDR3: CSGGYIPGETQYF; DNA: TGCAGCGGCGGATACATTCCGGGAGAGACCCAGTACTTC; size: few; D: NA; V: TRBV29-1; J: TRBJ2-5
CDR3: CASSTSGSSYEQYF; DNA: TGTGCCAGCAGTACCAGCGGGAGCTCCTACGAGCAGTACTTC; size: many; D: TRBD2; V: TRBV2; J: TRBJ2-7
CDR3: CSVEDLGGSGGQFF; DNA: TGCAGCGTTGAAGATTTAGGGGGGTCCGGAGGACAGTTCTTC; size: many; D: NA; V: TRBV29-1; J: TRBJ2-1
CDR3: CASTPLMNTEAFF; DNA: TGTGCCAGCACCCCGCTAATGAACACTGAAGCTTTCTTT; size: few; D: NA; V: TRBV16; J: TRBJ1-1
CDR3: CASSFGTVYGYTF; DNA: TGTGCCAGCAGTTTTGGGACAGTCTATGGCTACACCTTC; size: many; D: TRBD1; V: TRBV12-3/TRBV12-4; J: TRBJ1-2
CDR3: CASSVALTYEQYF; DNA: TGTGCCAGCAGTGTAGCCCTTACCTACGAGCAGTACTTC; size: many; D: NA; V: TRBV2; J: TRBJ2-7
CDR3: CSAILGGVETQYF; DNA: TGCAGTGCTATCCTGGGAGGGGTAGAGACCCAGTACTTC; size: many; D: TRBD2; V: TRBV20-1; J: TRBJ2-5
CDR3: CASSDYAGGTDTQYF; DNA: TGTGCCAGCAGTGATTACGCAGGGGGTACAGATACGCAGTATTTT; size: many; D: TRBD1; V: TRBV2; J: TRBJ2-3
CDR3: CASRGLVAYEQYF; DNA: TGTGCCAGCCGGGGGCTTGTCGCCTACGAGCAGTACTTC; size: many; D: NA; V: TRBV6-1; J: TRBJ2-7